This T cell receptor (beta chain) was identified in a study of blood T cell repertoires in COVID-19 (dated by TCRdb to the early 2020s). Study-wide context: The collaborator samples originated in the United States, Italy and Spain and spanned the acute and convalescent phases of COVID-19. The prospective study material was composed of cDNA or gDNA derived from T cells, B-cell-depleted T cells, or PBMCs. Deeply sampled blood TCRbeta repertoires from subjects exposed to, actively infected with, or recovered from COVID-19 were included in the dataset. The repertoires were made available in a free public database intended to serve as a resource for research on the immune response to SARS-CoV-2. The samples were drawn from two sources: the first 160 participants of the ongoing ImmuneRACE study, and 1,254 subjects contributed by 6 global collaborators. Sample metadata almost always included a de-identified subject ID, COVID-19 status, age in years and sex. Where available, HLA class I and class II types were taken from metadata supplied by the sample provider and were not determined by assay-based typing.

At one collaborating source in Seattle, patients were enrolled during active infection and were followed longitudinally through the course of disease. The collaborating institutions used their own protocols to collect whole blood in K2EDTA tubes. For TCRbeta analysis, collaborator samples were shipped as frozen whole blood, as isolated PBMCs, or as DNA extracted from either sample type. TCRbeta CDR3 regions were amplified from genomic DNA using the immunoSEQ Assay, a bias-controlled multiplex PCR. On the study's bioinformatics: The number of nucleated cells in each sample was estimated by amplification of reference gene primers within the assay. To quantify the absolute abundance of each unique TCRbeta CDR3 rearrangement, sequence reads were collapsed and filtered. For each sample, productive Simpson clonality was calculated as the square root of Simpson's diversity index across productive rearrangements. Imported from immuneACCESS, the table was reduced by TCRdb to in-frame sequences with V and J called. These copies leave out some clones; in studies compared against another copy, an unresolved V gene accounts for under half, and the cause of the remainder is not known. V and J calls plus clone size are reproduced from that table; the DNA served to infer D and trimming. Counted in this sample were about 160,000 clones; roughly 80% of them appeared once. Under 9% of the sample rests with the top ten.

The paper as a whole reports these results and caveats: How much clinical and demographic metadata was included differed by source and by participant, and the metadata was provided uncurated.

On this clone itself: Its cognate antigen has yet to be identified. The input lacks base qualities; no much larger clone sits a single base away.

Sequences SQVTM (CDR1) and ANQGSEA (CDR2) are obtained from the germline V gene. There are 13 amino acids in the CDR3, from cysteine to phenylalanine inclusive. Only the CDR3 DNA is retained, 39 bases long and in frame from the first base. V was cut back by 5 bases and J by 3 bases, leaving a gap of 10 bases between them. Sequenced: peripheral blood. The origin of this receptor is a middle-aged woman with COVID-19, enrolled during active disease. The rearranged segments are TRBV29-1 and TRBJ2-2; a tentative D call is TRBD1 (6 bases match). The DNA sequence is TGCAGCGTTTTACAGGGTGACACCGGGGAGCTGTTTTTT. This is translated as CSVLQGDTGELFF.